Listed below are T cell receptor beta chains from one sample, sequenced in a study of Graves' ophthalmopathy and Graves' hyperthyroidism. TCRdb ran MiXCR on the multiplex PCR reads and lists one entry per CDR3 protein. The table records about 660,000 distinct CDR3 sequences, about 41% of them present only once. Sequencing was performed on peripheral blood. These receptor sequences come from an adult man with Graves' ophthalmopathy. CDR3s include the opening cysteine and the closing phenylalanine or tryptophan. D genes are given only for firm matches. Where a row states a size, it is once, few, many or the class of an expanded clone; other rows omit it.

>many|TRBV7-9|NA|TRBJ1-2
TGTGCCAGCAGCTCGGGCCCAAACTATGGCTACACCTTC
CASSSGPNYGYTF
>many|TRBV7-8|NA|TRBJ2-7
TGTGCCAGCAGCCCTAGAGTGGGCTACTACGAGCAGTACTTC
CASSPRVGYYEQYF
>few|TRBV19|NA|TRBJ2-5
TGTGCCAGAAAAGAGACCCAGTACTTC
CARKETQYF
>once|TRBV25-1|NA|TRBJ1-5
TGTGCCAGCAGTGCTAGTGTGGGCTCGAGCAATCAGCCCCAGCATTTT
CASSASVGSSNQPQHF
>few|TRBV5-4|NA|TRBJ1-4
TGTGCCAGCAGCTTATCGACCGGGACAAGTAAAAGGGAAAAACTGTTTTTT
CASSLSTGTSKREKLFF
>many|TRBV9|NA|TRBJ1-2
TGTGCCAGCAGCGGGGGGGCCCTGGACAGCTATGGCTACACCTTC
CASSGGALDSYGYTF
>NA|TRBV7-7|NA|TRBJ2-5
TGTGCCGGCAGCACGGGGGAGACCCAGTACTTC
CAGSTGETQYF
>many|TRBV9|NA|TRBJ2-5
TGTGCCAGCAGCATCACGCCAACAGACCAAGAGACCCAGTACTTC
CASSITPTDQETQYF
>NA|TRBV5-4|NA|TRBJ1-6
TGTGTCAGCAGCCAAGACTGGTCAAATTCACCCCTCCACTTT
CVSSQDWSNSPLHF
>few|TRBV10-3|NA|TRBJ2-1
TGTGCCATCACCCGGGACACCGTCTACAATGAGCAGTTCTTC
CAITRDTVYNEQFF
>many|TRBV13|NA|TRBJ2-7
TGTGCCAGCAGCTTGACAGCCGATCCCTACGAGCAGTACTTC
CASSLTADPYEQYF
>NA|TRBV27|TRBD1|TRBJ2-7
TGTGCCAGCAGCATGTTGGGACAGGGGTACGAGCAGTACTTC
CASSMLGQGYEQYF
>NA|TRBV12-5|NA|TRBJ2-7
TGCGCCACCAGCCAACCAGGACAGCGCTACGAGCAGTACTTC
CATSQPGQRYEQYF
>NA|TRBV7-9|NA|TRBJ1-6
TGTGCCAGCAGCACAGCCGGGCCCACGATTTCACCCCTCCACTTT
CASSTAGPTISPLHF
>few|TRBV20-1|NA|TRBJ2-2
TGCAGTGCTCCCAGGGGAAACACCGGGGAGCTGTTTTTT
CSAPRGNTGELFF
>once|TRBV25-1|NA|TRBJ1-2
TGTGCCAGCAGTGAGTCGAAGGGGAATTTCGGCTACACCTTC
CASSESKGNFGYTF
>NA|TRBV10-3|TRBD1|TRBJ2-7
TGTGCCATCAGGTCGGGACAGGGCCTCGACGAGCAGTACTTC
CAIRSGQGLDEQYF
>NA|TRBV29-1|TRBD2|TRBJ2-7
TGCAGCGTTGAAGGACTAGCGGGAGGGTCCCGACAGCAGTACTTC
CSVEGLAGGSRQQYF
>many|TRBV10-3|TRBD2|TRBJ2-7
TGTGCCATCAGTGAGTCGGCGGGAGGATCATACGAGCAGTACTTC
CAISESAGGSYEQYF
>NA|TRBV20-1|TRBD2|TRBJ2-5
TGCAGTGCAAGGACTAGCGGGGGGCTAGAGACCCAGTACTTC
CSARTSGGLETQYF
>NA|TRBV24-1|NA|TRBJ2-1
TGTGCCACCAGTGACGAGTCCTATGAGCAGTTCTTC
CATSDESYEQFF
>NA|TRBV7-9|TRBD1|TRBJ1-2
TGTGCCAGCAGCTTAGGCTCATCACAAACAGGGGACTATGGCTACACCTTC
CASSLGSSQTGDYGYTF
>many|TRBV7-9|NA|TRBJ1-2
TGCGCCAGCAGCCAAGACCCCGGAGGGTATGGCTACACCTTC
CASSQDPGGYGYTF
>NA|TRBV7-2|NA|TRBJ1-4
TGTGCCAGCAGCCCTGGGCCTAGCGCAGAGACGGGAAAACTGTTTTTT
CASSPGPSAETGKLFF
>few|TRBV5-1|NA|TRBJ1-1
TGCGCCAGCAGCTTGGGACAGCTAGGGGACACTGAAGCTTTCTTT
CASSLGQLGDTEAFF
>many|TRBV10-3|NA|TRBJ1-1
TGTGCCAGCAGTGGACAGTTTAGGACTGAAGCTTTCTTT
CASSGQFRTEAFF
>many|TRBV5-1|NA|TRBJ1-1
TGCGCCAGCAGCTTGGATCTCGGGAAGAACACTGAAGCTTTCTTT
CASSLDLGKNTEAFF
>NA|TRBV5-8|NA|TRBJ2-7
TGTGCCAGCAGCAAGACAGGGACTGGGAAGTACTTC
CASSKTGTGKYF
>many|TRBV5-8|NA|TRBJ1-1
TGTGCCAGCAGCCCCGGGGCAGGGAGGGAGAGGACCTCCTTT
CASSPGAGRERTSF
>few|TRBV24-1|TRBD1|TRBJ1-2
TGTGCCACCAGTGATTCGGGACAGAATAACTATGGCTACACCTTC
CATSDSGQNNYGYTF
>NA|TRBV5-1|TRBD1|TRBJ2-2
TGCACCAGACAGGGAGTAAAGACCGGGGAGCTGTTTTTT
CTRQGVKTGELFF
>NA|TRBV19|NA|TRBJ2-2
TGTGCCAGTAGTATGGGTCCTGGACACACCGGGGAGCTGTTTTTT
CASSMGPGHTGELFF
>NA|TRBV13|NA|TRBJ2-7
TGTGCCAGCAGCTTAGCAAAAACGGGGACCTACGAGCAGTACTTC
CASSLAKTGTYEQYF
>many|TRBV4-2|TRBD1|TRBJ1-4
TGTGCCAGCAGCCAAGAAGGGACAGGCGCGACCAAACTGTTTTTT
CASSQEGTGATKLFF
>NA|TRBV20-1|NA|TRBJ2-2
TGCAGTGTGGTCAGGGCTGATACCGGGGAGCTGTTTTTT
CSVVRADTGELFF
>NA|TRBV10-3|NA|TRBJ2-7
TGTGCCAGCAGTCCCCAGGGGGGGATTAGGAACGAGCAGTACTTC
CASSPQGGIRNEQYF